This is a list of T cell receptor beta chains from one sample in a study of persistence of HIV-infected CD4 T cells. Their recognized antigens are unknown. Repertoires were generated with immunoSEQ multiplex PCR, while TCRdb's copy carries only in-frame clones and drops some. The sample contains about 28,000 clones, roughly three quarters of which appear only once. This specimen consisted of CD4+ T cells sorted from PBMCs after 18-hour stimulation, obtained from a patient who received antiretroviral therapy. Every receptor here comes from an adult woman with HIV who was CMV-seropositive. The CDR3 runs from the conserved cysteine through the conserved F or W. The D gene is left open where the match is weak. The size of a clone is reported for some rows only, either as once, few or many, or as a class for expanded clones.

d_call,j_call,clone_size,v_call,cdr3_aa,cdr3_nt
.,TRBJ2-1,once,TRBV6-5,CAASRGSNEQFF,TGTGCCGCCTCAAGGGGGTCCAATGAGCAGTTCTTC
TRBD1,TRBJ2-1,few,TRBV5-1,CASSSRGTGAYNEQFF,TGCGCCAGCAGCTCTAGGGGGACAGGGGCCTACAATGAGCAGTTCTTC
.,TRBJ2-3,once,TRBV18,CASSPPSTDTQYF,TGTGCCAGCTCACCTCCTAGCACAGATACGCAGTATTTT
TRBD1,TRBJ1-3,.,TRBV6-1,CASSEVRQGNGNTIYF,TGTGCCAGCAGTGAAGTCCGACAGGGGAATGGAAACACCATATATTTT
.,TRBJ2-6,.,TRBV30,CAWMPHTTGANVLTF,TGTGCCTGGATGCCCCATACAACTGGGGCCAACGTCCTGACTTTC
TRBD1,TRBJ1-5,.,TRBV6-5,CASRGTGGGQPQHF,TGTGCCAGCAGGGGGACAGGAGGTGGTCAGCCCCAGCATTTT
TRBD1,TRBJ1-2,.,TRBV5-4,CASSLGTGLLYGYTF,TGTGCCAGCAGCCTCGGGACAGGACTACTCTATGGCTACACCTTC
.,TRBJ2-3,.,TRBV5-1,CASSLPPDTQYF,TGCGCCAGCAGCTTACCCCCAGATACGCAGTATTTT
.,TRBJ2-7,.,TRBV7-8,CASSFLADTTYEQYF,TGTGCCAGCAGCTTTCTGGCAGATACTACCTACGAGCAGTACTTC
.,TRBJ1-2,.,TRBV2,CASSGEGEYGYTF,TGTGCCAGCAGTGGGGAGGGGGAATATGGCTACACCTTC
.,TRBJ2-3,.,TRBV6-5,CASSYSSLLTDTQYF,TGTGCCAGCAGTTACTCGAGCCTGCTCACAGATACGCAGTATTTT
.,TRBJ1-5,.,TRBV18,CASSGSQGNQPQHF,TGTGCCAGCTCAGGTTCTCAAGGCAATCAGCCCCAGCATTTT
.,TRBJ2-1,.,TRBV5-1,CASSLGLDFSSYNEQFF,TGCGCCAGCAGCCTGGGACTCGACTTTAGCTCCTACAATGAGCAGTTCTTC
.,TRBJ1-2,.,TRBV28,CASSSNEVSLAGPYGYTF,TGTGCCAGCAGTTCCAACGAAGTTTCCCTGGCAGGGCCATATGGCTACACCTTC
.,TRBJ2-5,.,TRBV30,CAWKGYAETQYF,TGTGCCTGGAAAGGGTACGCGGAGACCCAGTACTTC
.,TRBJ1-2,.,TRBV3-1/TRBV3-2,CASSQASRASYGYTF,TGTGCCAGCAGCCAAGCGTCCAGGGCAAGCTATGGCTACACCTTC
.,TRBJ1-4,.,TRBV7-8,CASSLTPPTGELFF,TGTGCCAGCAGCTTGACACCACCCACCGGGGAACTGTTTTTT
.,TRBJ1-2,.,TRBV12-3/TRBV12-4,CASSFRQGSGYTF,TGTGCCAGCAGTTTCCGGCAGGGAAGTGGCTACACCTTC
TRBD1,TRBJ2-2,once,TRBV10-3,CAISESIGQGNTGELFF,TGTGCCATCAGTGAGTCGATTGGACAGGGGAACACCGGGGAGCTGTTTTTT
.,TRBJ2-1,.,TRBV29-1,CSVLRGLLGVRNEQFF,TGCAGCGTCCTAAGGGGTCTCCTAGGAGTCCGCAATGAGCAGTTCTTC
.,TRBJ1-2,.,TRBV6-5,CASSYSRPHYGYTF,TGTGCCAGCAGTTACTCTCGCCCTCACTATGGCTACACCTTC
.,TRBJ2-2,.,TRBV5-6,CASSSGWSLAGELFF,TGTGCCAGCAGCTCAGGGTGGAGTCTAGCCGGGGAGCTGTTTTTT
.,TRBJ1-2,.,TRBV12-3/TRBV12-4,CASSLGVNYGYTF,TGTGCCAGCAGTTTAGGAGTTAACTATGGCTACACCTTC
.,TRBJ2-3,.,TRBV5-1,CASSLESGTDTQYF,TGCGCCAGCAGCTTGGAGTCAGGCACAGATACGCAGTATTTT
.,TRBJ2-2,.,TRBV4-1,CASSQGQGTGELFF,TGCGCCAGCAGCCAAGGGCAGGGGACCGGGGAGCTGTTTTTT
.,TRBJ2-7,.,TRBV18,CASSPLGREREQYF,TGTGCCAGCTCACCACTAGGCAGGGAAAGAGAGCAGTACTTC
TRBD2,TRBJ2-3,.,TRBV18,CASSRSGGGDTQYF,TGTGCCAGCTCCCGTAGCGGGGGCGGAGATACGCAGTATTTT
.,TRBJ2-5,once,TRBV6-6,CASRPGGLETQYF,TGTGCCAGCAGGCCCGGGGGGCTCGAGACCCAGTACTTC
.,TRBJ1-2,.,TRBV6-4,CASSDSGLGGYTF,TGTGCCAGCAGTGACTCAGGGTTGGGCGGCTACACCTTC
.,TRBJ2-1,.,TRBV6-1,CASTEPATSPYNEQFF,TGTGCCAGCACTGAACCGGCCACCTCCCCCTACAATGAGCAGTTCTTC
TRBD1,TRBJ1-5,.,TRBV4-1,CASSQVAQGQGSLNQPQHF,TGCGCCAGCAGCCAAGTAGCACAGGGACAGGGCTCACTCAATCAGCCCCAGCATTTT
.,TRBJ1-1,.,TRBV7-9,CASNRQAPSEAFF,TGTGCCAGTAATAGACAGGCGCCCTCTGAAGCTTTCTTT
.,TRBJ1-6,.,TRBV4-2,CASSQDTSYNSPLHF,TGTGCCAGCAGCCAAGATACATCATATAATTCACCCCTCCACTTT
.,TRBJ2-7,.,TRBV20-1,CSASTLYEQYF,TGCAGTGCTAGTACTCTCTACGAGCAGTACTTC
TRBD1,TRBJ1-4,.,TRBV7-2,CASSRTGGRGEKLFF,TGTGCCAGCAGCCGCACAGGGGGCCGCGGGGAAAAACTGTTTTTT
.,TRBJ1-5,.,TRBV19,CASSPRGTGNQPQHF,TGTGCCAGTAGTCCAAGAGGAACAGGCAATCAGCCCCAGCATTTT
.,TRBJ2-7,.,TRBV10-3,CAISGTDSYEQYF,TGTGCCATCAGCGGGACTGATTCCTACGAGCAGTACTTC
TRBD2,TRBJ2-1,.,TRBV2,CASRSSGGGNEQFF,TGTGCCAGCAGGTCGAGCGGGGGAGGCAATGAGCAGTTCTTC
TRBD1,TRBJ1-2,once,TRBV29-1,CSVRGDRSLSNYGYTF,TGCAGCGTTAGGGGGGACAGGAGTCTCTCAAACTATGGCTACACCTTC
.,TRBJ1-6,medium-sized,TRBV6-4,CASSLGRGTNSPLHF,TGTGCCAGCAGTCTCGGCAGGGGTACAAATTCACCCCTCCACTTT
.,TRBJ2-7,.,TRBV18,CASSPPGQVYEQYF,TGTGCCAGCTCACCTCCGGGACAAGTCTACGAGCAGTACTTC